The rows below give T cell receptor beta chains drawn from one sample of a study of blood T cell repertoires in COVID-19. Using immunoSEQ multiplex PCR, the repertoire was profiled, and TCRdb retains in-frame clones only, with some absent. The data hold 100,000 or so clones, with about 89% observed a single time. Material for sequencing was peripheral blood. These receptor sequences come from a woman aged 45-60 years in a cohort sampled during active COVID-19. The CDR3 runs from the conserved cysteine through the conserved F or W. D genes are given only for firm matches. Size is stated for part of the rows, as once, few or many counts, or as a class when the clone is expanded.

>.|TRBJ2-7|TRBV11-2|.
CASSLAGYYEQYF
TGTGCCAGCAGCTTAGCGGGGTACTACGAGCAGTACTTC
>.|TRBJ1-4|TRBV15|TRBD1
CATRPGTGATNEKLFF
TGTGCCACCAGGCCCGGGACAGGGGCAACTAATGAAAAACTGTTTTTT
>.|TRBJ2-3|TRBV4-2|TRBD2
CASSQVKGLAGVTDTQYF
TGTGCCAGCAGCCAAGTAAAAGGACTAGCGGGAGTGACAGATACGCAGTATTTT
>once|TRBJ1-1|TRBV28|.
CASSLWGGVNTEAFF
TGTGCCAGCAGTTTATGGGGGGGAGTGAACACTGAAGCTTTCTTT
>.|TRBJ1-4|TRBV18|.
CASSPLGGRGEKLFF
TGTGCCAGCTCACCTCTGGGGGGTAGAGGTGAAAAACTGTTTTTT
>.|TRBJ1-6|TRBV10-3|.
CAIRASSYNSPLHF
TGTGCCATCAGAGCTTCCTCCTATAATTCACCCCTCCACTTT
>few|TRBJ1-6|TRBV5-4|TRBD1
CASSADRGIWSPLHF
TGTGCCAGCAGCGCGGACAGGGGAATTTGGTCACCCCTCCACTTT
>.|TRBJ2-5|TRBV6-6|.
CASSRGRGETQYF
TGTGCCAGCAGCCGGGGGAGGGGGGAGACCCAGTACTTC
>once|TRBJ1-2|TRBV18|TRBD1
CASSPSMGQGSFNYGYTF
TGTGCCAGCTCACCAAGTATGGGACAGGGGAGCTTTAACTATGGCTACACCTTC
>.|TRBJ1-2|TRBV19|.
CASSLIGAENYGYTF
TGTGCCAGTAGTCTCATTGGGGCAGAGAACTATGGCTACACCTTC
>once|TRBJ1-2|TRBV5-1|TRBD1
CASSSQDRGYGYTF
TGCGCCAGCAGCTCCCAGGACAGGGGTTATGGCTACACCTTC
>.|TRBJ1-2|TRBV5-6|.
CASSLGPSRGYGYTF
TGTGCCAGCAGCCTTGGCCCCTCCAGGGGCTATGGCTACACCTTC
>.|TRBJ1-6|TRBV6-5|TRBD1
CASRTWTGEASPLHF
TGTGCCAGCAGAACGTGGACAGGGGAGGCTTCACCCCTCCACTTT
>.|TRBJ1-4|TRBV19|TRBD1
CASTIGQGNEKLFF
TGTGCCAGTACGATCGGACAGGGAAACGAAAAACTGTTTTTT
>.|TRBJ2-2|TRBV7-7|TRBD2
CASSISGGAVPGELFF
TGTGCTAGCAGCATTAGCGGGGGGGCCGTTCCCGGGGAGCTGTTTTTT
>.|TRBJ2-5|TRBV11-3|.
CASSSTRGQETQYF
TGTGCCAGCAGCTCCACCCGCGGCCAAGAGACCCAGTACTTC
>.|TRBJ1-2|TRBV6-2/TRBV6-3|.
CASSPGGDGGYTF
TGTGCCAGCAGCCCCGGGGGGGACGGGGGCTACACCTTC
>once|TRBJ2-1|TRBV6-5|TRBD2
CASSSWTSGAGNEQFF
TGTGCCAGCAGTTCGTGGACTAGCGGGGCGGGGAATGAGCAGTTCTTC
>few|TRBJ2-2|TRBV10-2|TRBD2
CASSEASGNTGELFF
TGCGCCAGCAGTGAGGCTAGCGGGAACACCGGGGAGCTGTTTTTT
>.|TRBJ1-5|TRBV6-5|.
CAARGEVGNQPQHF
TGTGCCGCAAGAGGGGAGGTTGGCAATCAGCCCCAGCATTTT
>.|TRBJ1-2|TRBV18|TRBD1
CASSPRRQGGNYGYTF
TGTGCCAGCTCACCACGCCGGCAGGGGGGAAACTATGGCTACACCTTC
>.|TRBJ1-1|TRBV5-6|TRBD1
CASSFTGVSGTAFF
TGTGCCAGCAGCTTTACAGGGGTTTCTGGGACGGCTTTCTTT
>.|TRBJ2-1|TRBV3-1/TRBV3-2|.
CASSQVMGREQFF
TGTGCCAGCAGCCAAGTGATGGGCAGGGAGCAGTTCTTC
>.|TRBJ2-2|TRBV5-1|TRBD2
CASSLRPSGRMATGELFF
TGCGCCAGCAGCTTGCGGCCTAGCGGGAGAATGGCTACCGGGGAGCTGTTTTTT